This entry is about one TCR beta chain. What it binds is unknown. PCR was performed using 60 Vbeta and 13 Jbeta primers. This table comes from immunoSEQ multiplex PCR, and its TCRdb copy is limited to in-frame clones, with some not included. Among about 150,000 clones listed, over 75% were seen once. This entry belongs to a study of cytomegalovirus exposure and HLA in healthy donors. This CDR3 spans 16 amino acids. Per the germline V gene, CDR1 is SGDLS and CDR2 is YYNGEE. Germline trimming cut 4 bases from V and 3 bases from J; bases unmatched to any gene: 9. Whole-study findings and limits: Among TCR beta chains, those listed as cytomegalovirus-associated numbered about 160.

This chain connects TRBV9 to TRBJ2-7; 11 bases are a match to TRBD2. Input material: PBMCs. This sequence was found in a man aged 25-40 years in good health and CMV-seropositive. CDR3 DNA: TGTGCCAGCAGCTCTCCCGGGACTAGCGGTGACTACGAGCAGTACTTC. Residues: CASSSPGTSGDYEQYF.